The 13 T cell receptor beta chains in this list originate from one sample, sequenced in a study of blood T cell repertoires in COVID-19. Produced via immunoSEQ multiplex PCR; TCRdb's table is partial and in-frame only. The table records 200,000 to 300,000 clones, around 89% of them present only once. The material sequenced was peripheral blood. The source of these receptors is a man aged 55 to 69 who had recovered from COVID-19.

The V and J genes are TRBV18 and TRBJ1-2; 7 positions agree with TRBD1. Germline V lookup: CDR1 KGHSH, CDR2 LQKENI. V dropped 2 bases and J dropped 4; count of bases not matched to a gene: 4. This CDR3 is built from 14 residues. CDR3 in DNA: TGTGCCAGCTCACCAATCCGGGACAGCTATGGCTACACCTTC. This translates into CASSPIRDSYGYTF.

This clone was observed once. V gene TRBV5-1 combines with J gene TRBJ2-2; D ambiguous. The CDR3 is 13 amino acids. Germline CDR1 reads SGHRS; CDR2 reads YFSETQ. V lost 0 bases to trimming and J lost 8 bases, with 8 bases between them. CDR3 in DNA: TGCGCCAGCAGCTTGGTTGAGGAGGGGGAGCTGTTTTTT. This codes for CASSLVEEGELFF. The variable domain in full, completed from reference TRBV5-1 and TRBJ2-2, reads KAGVTQTPRYLIKTRGQQVTLSCSPISGHRSVSWYQQTPGQGLQFLFEYFSETQRNKGNFPGRFSGRQFSNSRSEMNVSTLELGDSALYLCASSLVEEGELFFGEGSRLTVL.

J is TRBJ1-5 and V is TRBV23-1; 9 bases match TRBD1. TRBV23-1 is marked as an open reading frame, function uncertain. The CDR3 is 16 residues long. V lost 6 bases to trimming and J lost 2 bases; unmatched junction nucleotides: 8. The CDR3 DNA reads as TGCGCCAGCAGAAACACCTGGACAGGGGGCAATCAGCCCCAGCATTTT. Translating it yields CASRNTWTGGNQPQHF.

The V and J genes are TRBV6-5 and TRBJ1-5; D call uncertain. CDR3 length equals 15 residues. Between the trimmed V and J ends, which lost 6 bases and 3 bases, there was a span of 15 bases. Germline-derived CDR1 and CDR2 are MNHEY and SVGAGI. CDR3 sequence (DNA): TGTGCCAGCAGCACCGCCGGGGTCACCAATCAGCCCCAGCATTTT. This encodes CASSTAGVTNQPQHF.

The rearrangement uses TRBV7-2 and TRBJ1-4; D remains ambiguous. The V end lost 3 bases, the J end lost 0 bases, and 5 bases lay between the germline ends. Germline CDR1 reads SGHTA; CDR2 reads FQGNSA. The CDR3 has 14 residues. In DNA form, the CDR3 reads TGTGCCAGCAGCTTCCCCTCAACTAATGAAAAACTGTTTTTT. Translating it yields CASSFPSTNEKLFF.

The rearrangement joins TRBV4-2 to TRBJ2-7; TRBD2 aligns across 14 bases. Germline CDR1 LGHNA, CDR2 YNFKEQ. J lost 3 bases, V lost 2 bases, and 3 bases had no gene match. The CDR3 is made up of 16 amino acids. CDR3 nucleotides: TGTGCCAGCAGCCAAAGACTAGCGGGGGGGTTCTACGAGCAGTACTTC. Protein: CASSQRLAGGFYEQYF.

The chain uses TRBV30 and TRBJ2-5; 8 bases are shared with TRBD1. The CDR3 sequence is 14 residues long. After removal of 0 bases from V and 4 bases from J, the junction contained 4 bases not matched to a gene. CDR1 is GTSNPN, CDR2 SVGIG, per germline (reference sequence). CDR3 DNA: TGTGCCTGGAGTGTACAGGGGGTTATAGAGACCCAGTACTTC. As protein: CAWSVQGVIETQYF. Looking up the rest from reference TRBV30 and TRBJ2-5 gives the full variable domain: SQTIHQWPATLVQPVGSPLSLECTVEGTSNPNLYWYRQAAGRGLQLLFYSVGIGQISSEVPQNLSASRPQDRQFILSSKKLLLSDSGFYLCAWSVQGVIETQYFGPGTRLLVL.

The chain has TRBV9 and TRBJ2-5; 8 bases match TRBD1. The V and J ends lost 4 bases and 4 bases, in that order; junction bases with no gene match: 9. CDR1 and CDR2 (germline): SGDLS, YYNGEE. This CDR3 comprises 15 residues. CDR3 DNA: TGTGCCAGCAGCAATCGACAGGGGCAGGGAGAGACCCAGTACTTC. Its protein product is CASSNRQGQGETQYF.

With regard to this clone: In the same sample, other DNA sequences code for this CDR3. This chain connects TRBV30 to TRBJ1-5; D unclear. Trimming took 0 bases from V and 1 from J, leaving 7 bases between them. There are 14 residues in the CDR3. The germline gives CDR1 GTSNPN, CDR2 SVGIG (reference sequence). The CDR3 DNA sequence: TGTGCCTGGAGTGTACTTTACAGCAATCAGCCCCAGCATTTT. It encodes CAWSVLYSNQPQHF.

This sequence joins TRBV11-3 and TRBJ2-7, with TRBD1 matching 7 bases. This CDR3 is 14 amino acids long. The V and J ends lost 5 bases and 3 bases, in that order; junction bases with no gene match: 7. Looked up from germline, CDR1 is SGHNT and CDR2 is YENEEA. CDR3 in amino acids: CASSPRQGSYEQYF. In DNA, the CDR3 is TGTGCCAGCAGCCCAAGACAGGGAAGCTACGAGCAGTACTTC.

V and J are TRBV4-1 and TRBJ2-5; 8 positions agree with TRBD1. This CDR3 contains 14 residues. Germline V lookup: CDR1 MGHRA, CDR2 YSYEKL. The V and J ends lost 5 bases and 2 bases, in that order; junction bases with no gene match: 4. The CDR3 spells CASSWTGRQETQYF. The CDR3 nucleotides are TGCGCCAGCAGCTGGACAGGGCGACAAGAGACCCAGTACTTC.

This clone appeared once. V and J are TRBV24-1 and TRBJ2-2; D uncertain. Per the germline V gene, CDR1 is KGHDR and CDR2 is SFDVKD. The CDR3 extends over 16 amino acids. Trimming removed 4 bases at V and 3 bases at J, with 14 bases between. The CDR3 is CATSDQLPRDTGELFF. The CDR3, as DNA: TGTGCCACCAGTGACCAACTACCAAGAGACACCGGGGAGCTGTTTTTT.

The chain is built from TRBV7-9 and TRBJ2-7; 10 nucleotides align to TRBD1. Germline assignment: CDR1 SEHNR and CDR2 FQNEAQ (reference sequence). The CDR3 is 16 residues long. V lost 5 bases, J lost 1 base, and 8 bases stayed unmatched. CDR3 loop: CASSAIPGQGSYEQYF. The DNA for the CDR3 is TGTGCCAGCAGCGCAATACCGGGACAGGGGTCCTACGAGCAGTACTTC.